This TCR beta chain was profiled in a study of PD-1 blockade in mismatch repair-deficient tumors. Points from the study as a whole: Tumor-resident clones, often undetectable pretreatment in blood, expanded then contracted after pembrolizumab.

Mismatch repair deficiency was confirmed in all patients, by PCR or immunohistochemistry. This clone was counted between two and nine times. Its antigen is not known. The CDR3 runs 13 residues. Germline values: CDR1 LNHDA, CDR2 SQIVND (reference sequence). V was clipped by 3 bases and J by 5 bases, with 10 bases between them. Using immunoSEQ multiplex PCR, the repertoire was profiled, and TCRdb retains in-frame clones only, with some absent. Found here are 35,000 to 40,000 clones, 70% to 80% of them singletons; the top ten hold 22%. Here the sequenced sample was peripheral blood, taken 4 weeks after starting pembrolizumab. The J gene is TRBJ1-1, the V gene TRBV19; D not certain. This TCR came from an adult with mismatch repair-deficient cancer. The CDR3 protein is CASSISPWTEAFF. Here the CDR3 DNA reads TGTGCCAGTAGTATCTCCCCATGGACTGAAGCTTTCTTT.